This T cell receptor (beta chain) was captured in a study of blood T cell repertoires in COVID-19. In the original processing: Cell counts per sample came from amplifying reference gene primers. Method: immunoSEQ multiplex PCR; TCRdb's copy keeps in-frame clones and lacks some. V and J calls and clone size are those listed in that table; D and trimming were worked out from the DNA. The sample lists 50,000 to 70,000 clones, 70% to 90% seen once, with more than 7% in the top ten. Germline CDR1 is SNHLY and CDR2 is FYNNEI. The CDR3 has 12 residues. V trimming: 10 bases; J trimming: 2 bases; junction bases outside the gene matches: 2.

This receptor was identified in a woman between 65 and 79 years old with active COVID-19. The rearrangement uses TRBV2 and TRBJ1-2; 9 nucleotides agree with TRBD1. The sample was peripheral blood. CDR3 protein: CAKGQGNYGYTF. In nucleotides, the CDR3 is TGTGCCAAAGGACAGGGGAACTATGGCTACACCTTC.